These T cell receptor beta chains were read from a single sample in a study of T cells in Graves' hyperthyroidism and ophthalmopathy. TCRdb ran MiXCR on the multiplex PCR reads and lists one entry per CDR3 protein. The table records over 650,000 distinct CDR3 sequences, about 17% of them present only once. Sequenced: blood. The source is a man between 18 and 35 years old with Graves' hyperthyroidism. The CDR3 runs from the conserved cysteine through the conserved F or W. A D gene is named only where the DNA matches it firmly. Only some rows state a clone size, as once, few, many or a class for expanded clones.

V	J	D	size	CDR3	DNA
TRBV18	TRBJ2-1	TRBD2	NA	CASSPPLAGGNSYNEQFF	TGTGCCAGCTCACCACCGCTAGCGGGAGGAAACTCCTACAATGAGCAGTTCTTC
TRBV7-3	TRBJ2-2	TRBD1	few	CASSPTGALPGELFF	TGTGCCAGCAGCCCGACAGGGGCCCTACCCGGGGAGCTGTTTTTT
TRBV7-3	TRBJ2-2	NA	many	CASGRDGTGELFF	TGTGCCAGCGGACGGGATGGGACCGGGGAGCTGTTTTTT
TRBV7-3	TRBJ2-2	NA	NA	CASSLNGITGELFF	TGTGCCAGCAGCTTAAACGGGATCACCGGGGAGCTGTTTTTT
TRBV11-3	TRBJ2-1	NA	NA	CASSSLVEAGQSSYNEQFF	TGTGCCAGCAGCTCCTTGGTGGAGGCGGGGCAAAGCTCCTACAATGAGCAGTTCTTC
TRBV11-2	TRBJ2-5	NA	many	CASSFHRGGETQYF	TGTGCCAGCAGCTTCCACAGGGGGGGAGAGACCCAGTACTTC
TRBV30	TRBJ2-1	TRBD2	NA	CAWTPGAGVIHEQFF	TGTGCCTGGACCCCCGGGGCGGGAGTGATCCATGAGCAATTCTTC
TRBV20-1	TRBJ1-4	NA	many	CSAREIATNEKLFF	TGCAGTGCTAGGGAGATTGCAACTAATGAAAAACTGTTTTTT
TRBV27	TRBJ1-2	TRBD1	many	CASSFTDRVDGYTF	TGTGCCAGCAGTTTTACGGACAGGGTGGATGGCTACACCTTC
TRBV6-1	TRBJ1-1	NA	many	CASSYNEGNTEAFF	TGTGCCAGCAGTTACAACGAGGGGAACACTGAAGCTTTCTTT
TRBV6-1	TRBJ2-1	NA	many	CASSVTGYNEQFF	TGTGCCAGTTCAGTTACAGGTTACAATGAGCAGTTCTTC
TRBV14	TRBJ2-7	NA	few	CASSLGHFYEQYF	TGTGCCAGCAGCCTGGGACACTTCTACGAGCAGTACTTC
TRBV6-2/TRBV6-3	TRBJ2-7	TRBD2	NA	CASSYRRLAGANSYEQYF	TGTGCCAGCAGTTACCGACGACTAGCGGGAGCCAACTCCTACGAGCAGTACTTC
TRBV18	TRBJ2-1	NA	few	CASSPLVLNEQFF	TGTGCCAGCTCACCACTGGTTTTGAATGAGCAGTTCTTC
TRBV28	TRBJ2-1	NA	many	CASSSVSHEQFF	TGTGCCAGCAGTTCCGTTAGCCATGAGCAGTTCTTC
TRBV28	TRBJ2-3	TRBD2	NA	CASSLPSTRTSGRLDTQYF	TGTGCCAGCAGTCTGCCGTCTACCCGGACTAGCGGGAGATTGGATACGCAGTATTTT
TRBV7-9	TRBJ2-2	NA	few	CASSVPGPGPGELFF	TGTGCCAGCAGCGTCCCGGGGCCCGGACCCGGGGAGCTGTTTTTT
TRBV6-5	TRBJ1-1	NA	NA	CASNFLPTTFTEAFF	TGTGCCAGCAATTTCCTACCGACAACCTTTACTGAAGCTTTCTTT
TRBV9	TRBJ1-6	NA	NA	CASSVATENREDSPLHF	TGTGCCAGCAGCGTAGCTACAGAGAACAGAGAAGATTCACCCCTCCACTTT
TRBV28	TRBJ1-2	TRBD1	few	CASTLGQGARYTF	TGTGCCAGCACCCTAGGGCAGGGGGCACGCTACACCTTC
TRBV7-2	TRBJ1-5	NA	NA	CASSLAGGSGQPQHF	TGTGCCAGCAGCTTAGCTGGAGGGAGTGGTCAGCCCCAGCATTTT
TRBV11-3	TRBJ1-4	TRBD1	few	CASGDRDSATNEKLFF	TGTGCCAGCGGCGACCGGGACAGTGCAACTAATGAAAAACTGTTTTTT
TRBV18	TRBJ1-1	NA	many	CASSYSGPTEAFF	TGTGCCAGCTCTTACTCGGGACCTACTGAAGCTTTCTTT
TRBV9	TRBJ2-1	NA	NA	CASSVGASRLQNEQFF	TGTGCCAGCAGCGTAGGTGCTAGCCGGTTGCAAAATGAGCAGTTCTTC
TRBV27	TRBJ2-3	TRBD1	many	CASSLGGTGAVGSTDTQYF	TGTGCCAGCAGTTTAGGGGGGACAGGGGCGGTCGGTAGCACAGATACGCAGTATTTT
TRBV11-3	TRBJ2-1	NA	many	CASSLIGNEQFF	TGTGCCAGCAGCTTAATCGGAAATGAGCAGTTCTTC
TRBV3-2	TRBJ2-1	NA	NA	CASSPLVSSGSDEQFF	TGTGCCAGCAGCCCCCTTGTTTCTAGCGGGAGCGATGAGCAGTTCTTC
TRBV30	TRBJ2-5	NA	many	CAWSVQAGFGETQYF	TGTGCCTGGAGTGTACAAGCAGGGTTCGGGGAGACCCAGTACTTC
TRBV4-1	TRBJ1-2	NA	NA	CASSQEGSLTNYGYTF	TGCGCCAGCAGCCAAGAGGGTTCCCTCACTAACTATGGCTACACCTTC
TRBV30	TRBJ2-2	TRBD2	many	CAWALAGGPSGELFF	TGTGCCTGGGCTCTAGCGGGAGGGCCATCCGGGGAGCTGTTTTTT
TRBV7-2	TRBJ2-5	TRBD1	NA	CASSRDRDSQYF	TGTGCCAGCAGCCGGGACAGGGATTCCCAGTACTTC
TRBV2	TRBJ2-3	TRBD1	many	CASSETEDRGLTDTQYF	TGTGCCAGCAGTGAAACAGAAGACAGGGGCCTCACAGATACGCAGTATTTT
TRBV12-3/TRBV12-4	TRBJ2-3	NA	many	CASSSSQEGTDTQYF	TGTGCCAGCAGTTCATCCCAGGAAGGTACAGATACGCAGTATTTT
TRBV12-3/TRBV12-4	TRBJ1-2	NA	many	CASSFNVNYGYTF	TGTGCCAGCAGTTTTAATGTTAACTATGGCTACACCTTC
TRBV20-1	TRBJ2-3	TRBD2	NA	CSAIRGSPTDTQYF	TGCAGTGCTATACGCGGGAGCCCCACAGATACGCAGTATTTT
TRBV20-1	TRBJ1-1	NA	NA	CSARAGGAEAFF	TGCAGTGCTAGAGCCGGAGGAGCTGAAGCTTTCTTT
TRBV20-1	TRBJ2-7	NA	many	CSARDMGAAGHEQYF	TGCAGTGCTAGAGATATGGGGGCGGCCGGGCACGAGCAGTACTTC
TRBV6-5	TRBJ2-7	TRBD1	many	CASSYRSGQGLSYEQYF	TGTGCCAGCAGTTACCGCTCGGGACAGGGTCTCTCCTACGAGCAGTACTTC
TRBV28	TRBJ2-7	NA	many	CAVGGAPVPREQYF	TGTGCCGTCGGCGGGGCCCCGGTCCCACGCGAGCAGTACTTC
TRBV2	TRBJ2-7	NA	many	CASRRDSISYEQYF	TGTGCCAGCAGGCGGGACAGCATCTCCTACGAGCAGTACTTC
TRBV19	TRBJ2-1	TRBD2	NA	CASTPPPTSGRSWDNEQFF	TGTGCCAGTACCCCGCCCCCGACTAGCGGGAGAAGCTGGGACAATGAGCAGTTCTTC
TRBV11-2	TRBJ2-1	TRBD2	many	CASRSSGAEKQFF	TGTGCCAGCAGGTCTAGCGGAGCCGAGAAGCAGTTCTTC
TRBV6-1	TRBJ1-2	NA	many	CASSFRGLYGYTF	TGTGCCAGCAGTTTCCGGGGCCTCTATGGCTACACCTTC